Reported below is one TCR beta chain. Its antigen is unknown. Compared with germline, one end of the junction differs, possibly owing to a read error. The sample is drawn from a study of cytomegalovirus exposure and HLA in healthy donors. General study results and limits: For most subjects, TCR beta sequences were reported to predict HLA-A and HLA-B alleles with accuracy. Per published reports, the classifier diagnosed cytomegalovirus status with high specificity and sensitivity. Among the CMV-associated chains, a few were confirmed in vitro as specific for CMV antigens.

The CDR3 length is 17 residues. CDR1 and CDR2 from the germline V gene are SEHNR and FQNEAQ (reference sequence). Primers: 60 Vbeta forward and 13 Jbeta reverse. Data came from immunoSEQ multiplex PCR; TCRdb stores just in-frame clones and leaves some out. Here the sample spans roughly 140,000 clones, around four fifths being singletons. The clonotype originates from a boy aged 2 to 10 in good health and CMV-seronegative. Material: PBMCs. V gene TRBV7-9 combines with J gene TRBJ1-2; a possible D gene is TRBD1 (6 bases). CDR3: CSSSLYGDILPNYGYTF. Written as DNA, the CDR3 is TGTTCCAGCAGCTTATATGGGGACATCCTACCTAACTATGGCTACACCTTC.